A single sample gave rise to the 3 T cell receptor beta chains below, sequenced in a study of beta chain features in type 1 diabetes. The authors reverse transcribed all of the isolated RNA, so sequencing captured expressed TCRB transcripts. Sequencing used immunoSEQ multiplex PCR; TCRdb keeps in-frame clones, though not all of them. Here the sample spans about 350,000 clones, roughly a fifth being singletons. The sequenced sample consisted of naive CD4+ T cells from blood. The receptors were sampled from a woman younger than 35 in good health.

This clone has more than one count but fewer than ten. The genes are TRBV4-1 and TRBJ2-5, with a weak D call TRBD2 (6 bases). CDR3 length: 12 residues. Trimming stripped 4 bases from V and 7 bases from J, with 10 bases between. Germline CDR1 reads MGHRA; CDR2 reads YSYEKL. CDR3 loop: CASSPDGGTQYF. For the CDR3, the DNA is TGCGCCAGCAGCCCTGACGGGGGGACCCAGTACTTC.

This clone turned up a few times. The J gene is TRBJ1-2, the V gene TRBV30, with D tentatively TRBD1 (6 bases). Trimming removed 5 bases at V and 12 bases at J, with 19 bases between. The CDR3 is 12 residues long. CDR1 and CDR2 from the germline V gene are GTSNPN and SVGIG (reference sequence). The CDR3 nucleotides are TGTGCCTGGGACCGGGACAAGGCCTGGCACACCTTC. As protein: CAWDRDKAWHTF. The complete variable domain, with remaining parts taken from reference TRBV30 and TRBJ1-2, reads SQTIHQWPATLVQPVGSPLSLECTVEGTSNPNLYWYRQAAGRGLQLLFYSVGIGQISSEVPQNLSASRPQDRQFILSSKKLLLSDSGFYLCAWDRDKAWHTFGSGTRLTVV.

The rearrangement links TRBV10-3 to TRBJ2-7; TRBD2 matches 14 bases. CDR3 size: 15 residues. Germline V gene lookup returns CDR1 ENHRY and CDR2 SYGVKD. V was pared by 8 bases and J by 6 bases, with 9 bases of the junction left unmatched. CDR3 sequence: CAIGRGGTSGSEQYF. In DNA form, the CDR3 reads TGTGCCATCGGGCGAGGAGGGACTAGCGGGAGCGAGCAGTACTTC.